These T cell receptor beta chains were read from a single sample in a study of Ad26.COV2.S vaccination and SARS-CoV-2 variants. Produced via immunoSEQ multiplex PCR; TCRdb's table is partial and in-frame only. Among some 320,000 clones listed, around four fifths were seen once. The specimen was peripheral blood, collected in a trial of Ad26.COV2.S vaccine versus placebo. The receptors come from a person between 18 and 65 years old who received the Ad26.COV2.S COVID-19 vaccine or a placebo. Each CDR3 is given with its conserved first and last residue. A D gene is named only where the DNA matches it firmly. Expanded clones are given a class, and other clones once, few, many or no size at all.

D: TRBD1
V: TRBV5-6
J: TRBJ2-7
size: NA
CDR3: CASSLVGTGASRNEQYF
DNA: TGTGCCAGCAGCCTTGTTGGGACAGGGGCCTCTCGGAACGAGCAGTACTTC

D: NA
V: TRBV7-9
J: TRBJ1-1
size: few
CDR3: CASRGAPKNTEAFF
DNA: TGTGCCTCGAGAGGGGCCCCCAAGAACACTGAAGCTTTCTTT

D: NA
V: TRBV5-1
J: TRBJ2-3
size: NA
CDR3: CASTRGRQITDTQYF
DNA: TGCGCCAGCACTCGGGGGAGACAAATCACAGATACGCAGTATTTT

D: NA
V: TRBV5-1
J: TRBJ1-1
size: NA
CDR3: CASRADTNTEAFF
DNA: TGCGCCAGCAGAGCGGACACGAACACTGAAGCTTTCTTT

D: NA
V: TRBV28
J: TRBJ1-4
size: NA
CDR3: CASSPIARGPNEKLFF
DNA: TGTGCCAGCAGTCCCATCGCCCGGGGACCTAATGAAAAACTGTTTTTT

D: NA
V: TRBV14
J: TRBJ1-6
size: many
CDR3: CASSQGLANSPLHF
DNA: TGTGCCAGCAGCCAGGGGCTCGCGAATTCACCCCTCCACTTT

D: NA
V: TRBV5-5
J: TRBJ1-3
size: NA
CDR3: CASSDDTFQGNTIYF
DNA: TGTGCCAGCAGCGACGACACCTTTCAAGGAAACACCATATATTTT

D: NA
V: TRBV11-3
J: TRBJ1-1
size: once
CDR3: CASSLDGQTNTEAFF
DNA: TGTGCCAGCAGCTTAGATGGACAGACGAACACTGAAGCTTTCTTT

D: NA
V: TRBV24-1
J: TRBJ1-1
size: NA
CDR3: CATSEGPNTEAFF
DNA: TGTGCCACCAGTGAAGGGCCGAACACTGAAGCTTTCTTT

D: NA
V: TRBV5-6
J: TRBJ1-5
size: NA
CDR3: CASSVVNQPQHF
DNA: TGTGCCAGCAGCGTAGTGAATCAGCCCCAGCATTTT

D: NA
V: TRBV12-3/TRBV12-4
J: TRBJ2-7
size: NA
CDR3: CASSLRAGHEQYF
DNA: TGTGCCAGCAGCCTAAGGGCAGGGCACGAGCAGTACTTC

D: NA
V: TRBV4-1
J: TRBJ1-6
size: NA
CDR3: CASSPYNSPLHF
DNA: TGCGCCAGCAGCCCTTATAATTCACCCCTCCACTTT

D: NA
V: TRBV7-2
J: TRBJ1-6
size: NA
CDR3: CASSLGGSSPLHF
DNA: TGTGCCAGCAGCTTAGGGGGTAGTTCACCCCTCCACTTT

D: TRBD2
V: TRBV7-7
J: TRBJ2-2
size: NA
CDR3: CASSLDAGVDTGELFF
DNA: TGTGCTAGCAGCTTAGATGCGGGGGTGGACACCGGGGAGCTGTTTTTT

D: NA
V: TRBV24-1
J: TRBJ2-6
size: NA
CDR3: CAAYRAFNSGANVLTF
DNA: TGTGCCGCATACAGGGCTTTCAACAGTGGGGCCAACGTCCTGACTTTC

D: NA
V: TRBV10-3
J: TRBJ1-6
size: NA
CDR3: CAINRGGFGSPLHF
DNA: TGTGCCATCAACCGGGGTGGTTTCGGATCACCCCTCCACTTT

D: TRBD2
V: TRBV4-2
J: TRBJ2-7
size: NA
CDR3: CASSHPLAEVYEQYF
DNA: TGTGCCAGCAGCCACCCACTAGCGGAGGTCTACGAGCAGTACTTC

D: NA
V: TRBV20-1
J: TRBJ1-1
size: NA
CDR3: CSARDRLTAFF
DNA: TGCAGTGCCCGGGACCGACTGACAGCTTTCTTT

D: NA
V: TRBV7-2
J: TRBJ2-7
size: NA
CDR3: CASSSYPEPPLGQYF
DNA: TGTGCCAGCAGCTCTTACCCGGAGCCCCCCCTAGGGCAGTACTTC

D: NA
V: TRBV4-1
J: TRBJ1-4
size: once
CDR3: CASNLFVDEKLFF
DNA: TGCGCCAGCAATTTATTTGTGGATGAAAAACTGTTTTTT

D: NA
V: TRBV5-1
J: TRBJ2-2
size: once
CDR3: CASSLSSRGTGELFF
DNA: TGCGCCAGCAGCTTGTCTTCCAGAGGGACCGGGGAGCTGTTTTTT

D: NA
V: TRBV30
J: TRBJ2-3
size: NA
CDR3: CAWSQGSFTDTQYF
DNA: TGTGCCTGGAGTCAGGGGTCCTTCACAGATACGCAGTATTTT

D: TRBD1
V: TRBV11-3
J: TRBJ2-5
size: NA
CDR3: CASSLSRDSQETQYF
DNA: TGTGCCAGCAGCTTAAGCCGGGACAGCCAAGAGACCCAGTACTTC

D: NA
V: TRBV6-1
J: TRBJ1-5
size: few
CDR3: CASSEDPGNQPQHF
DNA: TGTGCCAGCAGTGAAGACCCGGGCAATCAGCCCCAGCATTTT

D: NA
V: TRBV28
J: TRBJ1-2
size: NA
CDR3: CASSLGVGGYTF
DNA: TGTGCCAGCAGCCTCGGGGTGGGTGGCTACACCTTC